This T cell receptor beta chain was sequenced for a study of long-term antiretroviral therapy in people with HIV. About the study: The oldest samples precede the 2015 immediate-ART recommendation by about a decade.

Until DNA extraction, the samples held between about 0.85-10 million cryopreserved PBMC. A v3.0 immunoSEQ assay was performed at survey level. Only in-frame clones appear in the TCRdb table, and some are missing; sequencing was by immunoSEQ multiplex PCR. The table lists some 9,700 clones, over 70% of them singletons. In the case of this clone: Its antigen is unidentified.

Study results and limitations: Diversity went up after ART and still fell short of transplant donor controls.

The source was unsorted PBMCs, collected 1.8 years before starting antiretroviral therapy. The sequence came from a middle-aged man with HIV.

The CDR3 here is CASSHRQGADGYTF. The CDR3 nucleotides are TGTGCCAGTTCCCACCGACAGGGGGCAGATGGCTACACCTTC. The chain employs TRBV19 and TRBJ1-2; 10 bases fit TRBD1. Germline CDR1 and CDR2: LNHDA and SQIVND (reference sequence). This CDR3 region has 14 residues. J gave up 6 bases and V 8 bases, and 9 bases lay outside the gene matches. The variable domain in full, with the rest retrieved from reference TRBV19 and TRBJ1-2, is DGGITQSPKYLFRKEGQNVTLSCEQNLNHDAMYWYRQDPGQGLRLIYYSQIVNDFQKGDIAEGYSVSREKKESFPLTVTSAQKNPTAFYLCASSHRQGADGYTFGSGTRLTVV.